These T cell receptor beta chains were read from a single sample in a study of T cell responses to AZD1222 COVID-19 vaccine. Clones were sequenced by immunoSEQ multiplex PCR, and TCRdb holds only the in-frame ones, with some missing. The repertoire holds around 50,000 clones, 89% seen once, with approximately 5% in the top ten. The sequenced sample was peripheral blood, obtained 28 days after the second AZD1222 dose. These receptors were obtained from an adult who received the AZD1222 COVID-19 vaccine. CDR3s include the opening cysteine and the closing phenylalanine or tryptophan. The D gene is left open where the match is weak. Clone size is given for some rows only: seen once, a few or many times, or a class if the clone is expanded.

.	TRBV27	.	TRBJ2-3	CASSFLAVPTDTQYF	TGTGCCAGCAGTTTTCTGGCGGTCCCCACAGATACGCAGTATTTT
.	TRBV9	.	TRBJ2-7	CASSVSDSYEQYF	TGTGCCAGCAGCGTTAGTGACTCCTACGAGCAGTACTTC
.	TRBV19	few	TRBJ1-3	CASSIGGRSLSSGNTIYF	TGTGCCAGTAGTATAGGAGGCCGATCTCTTAGCTCTGGAAACACCATATATTTT
TRBD1	TRBV7-9	.	TRBJ1-1	CASSIAQGANTEAFF	TGTGCCAGCAGCATAGCACAGGGGGCTAACACTGAAGCTTTCTTT
.	TRBV10-3	.	TRBJ2-7	CAISESQGSYEQYF	TGTGCCATCAGTGAGTCGCAGGGCTCCTACGAGCAGTACTTC
TRBD1	TRBV6-2/TRBV6-3	.	TRBJ1-2	CASSYSPGQGGNYGYTF	TGTGCCAGCAGTTACTCGCCGGGACAGGGGGGAAATTATGGCTACACCTTC
.	TRBV19	.	TRBJ2-7	CASSIVFGSSYEQYF	TGTGCCAGTAGTATAGTCTTCGGCAGCTCCTACGAGCAGTACTTC
.	TRBV7-2	.	TRBJ2-2	CASSSDGGGTGELFF	TGTGCCAGCAGCTCCGATGGGGGTGGCACCGGGGAGCTGTTTTTT
.	TRBV18	.	TRBJ1-2	CASSPAESYGYTF	TGTGCCAGCTCACCAGCAGAGTCCTATGGCTACACCTTC
TRBD1	TRBV7-9	.	TRBJ1-1	CASSGTVNTEAFF	TGTGCCAGCAGCGGGACAGTGAACACTGAAGCTTTCTTT
.	TRBV7-3	.	TRBJ2-2	CASSLRNTGELFF	TGTGCCAGCAGCTTAAGGAACACCGGGGAGCTGTTTTTT
TRBD2	TRBV28	.	TRBJ2-3	CASSLAGGGSDTQYF	TGTGCCAGCAGTCTAGCGGGAGGAGGGTCAGATACGCAGTATTTT
TRBD1	TRBV7-9	.	TRBJ1-6	CASSLVVARGLSPLHF	TGTGCCAGCAGCTTAGTTGTTGCCAGGGGGCTTTCACCCCTCCACTTT
TRBD2	TRBV9	.	TRBJ2-1	CASSVTSGGNYNEQFF	TGTGCCAGCAGCGTAACTAGCGGAGGGAATTACAATGAGCAGTTCTTC
TRBD2	TRBV11-2	.	TRBJ2-5	CASSLGLAEETQYF	TGTGCCAGCAGCTTAGGGCTAGCGGAAGAGACCCAGTACTTC
TRBD2	TRBV9	.	TRBJ2-1	CASSVGTSGERTSRYNEQFF	TGTGCCAGCAGCGTAGGGACTAGCGGGGAGCGAACGTCTAGGTACAATGAGCAGTTCTTC
TRBD1	TRBV11-2	.	TRBJ1-5	CASSSDRDRPQHF	TGTGCCAGCAGCTCCGACAGGGATCGGCCCCAGCATTTT
.	TRBV2	few	TRBJ2-7	CASSKEGQYF	TGTGCCAGCAGTAAGGAAGGGCAGTACTTC
.	TRBV5-1	.	TRBJ2-2	CASSFSAGVLFF	TGCGCCAGCAGCTTTTCGGCGGGCGTGCTGTTTTTT
.	TRBV18	.	TRBJ1-4	CASSPPGSGNEKLFF	TGTGCCAGCTCACCACCGGGTTCTGGTAATGAAAAACTGTTTTTT
.	TRBV9	.	TRBJ1-1	CASSSPSATKNTEAFF	TGTGCCAGCAGCTCTCCCTCGGCCACCAAGAACACTGAAGCTTTCTTT
.	TRBV27	few	TRBJ2-7	CASSRDDRLYEQYF	TGTGCCAGCAGCCGGGACGACCGTCTCTACGAGCAGTACTTC
.	TRBV29-1	once	TRBJ2-2	CSVGKQGTGELFF	TGCAGCGTTGGGAAGCAGGGCACCGGGGAGCTGTTTTTT
TRBD2	TRBV2	.	TRBJ2-7	CASSEGSGGRSYEQYF	TGTGCCAGCAGTGAAGGTAGCGGGGGGCGCTCCTACGAGCAGTACTTC
TRBD1	TRBV2	.	TRBJ2-1	CASSSVGQARDEQFF	TGTGCCAGCAGCTCCGTCGGACAGGCTAGGGATGAGCAGTTCTTC
TRBD2	TRBV9	.	TRBJ2-7	CASSVGNSGEQYF	TGTGCCAGCAGCGTAGGTAATAGCGGGGAGCAGTACTTC
TRBD2	TRBV7-2	.	TRBJ2-7	CASSLASGTPYEQYF	TGTGCCAGCAGCTTAGCTAGCGGGACCCCCTACGAGCAGTACTTC
TRBD2	TRBV11-2	.	TRBJ2-7	CASSLGNSGGSYEQYF	TGTGCCAGCAGCTTAGGAAATAGCGGGGGTTCATACGAGCAGTACTTC
TRBD1	TRBV7-2	.	TRBJ1-2	CASSKGGTGYKDDGYTF	TGTGCCAGCAGCAAAGGAGGGACAGGGTATAAGGATGATGGCTACACCTTC
.	TRBV5-1	once	TRBJ2-2	CASSFVPRSTGELFF	TGCGCCAGCAGCTTCGTCCCCCGGAGCACCGGGGAGCTGTTTTTT
TRBD2	TRBV20-1	.	TRBJ2-7	CSASRAGEVYEQYF	TGCAGTGCTAGTAGGGCGGGAGAGGTCTACGAGCAGTACTTC
.	TRBV11-2	.	TRBJ1-1	CASSLDRNGVKAFF	TGTGCCAGCAGCTTAGATCGGAACGGGGTGAAAGCTTTCTTT
.	TRBV7-9	.	TRBJ2-7	CASSPTKYEQYF	TGTGCCAGCAGCCCGACAAAGTACGAGCAGTACTTC
.	TRBV9	.	TRBJ1-2	CASSVEVNYGYTF	TGTGCCAGCAGCGTAGAGGTTAACTATGGCTACACCTTC
TRBD2	TRBV19	.	TRBJ2-7	CASRRSGGSYEQYF	TGTGCCAGTAGACGTAGCGGGGGATCCTACGAGCAGTACTTC
.	TRBV20-1	.	TRBJ2-7	CSASLPTRGAYEQYF	TGCAGTGCTAGTCTCCCCACTAGGGGGGCCTACGAGCAGTACTTC
.	TRBV3-1/TRBV3-2	.	TRBJ2-1	CASSQTRGIGNEQFF	TGTGCCAGCAGCCAGACGAGAGGCATAGGGAATGAGCAGTTCTTC
TRBD2	TRBV4-1	.	TRBJ2-7	CASSPSYSGGHYEQYF	TGCGCCAGCAGCCCCAGCTATAGCGGGGGGCACTACGAGCAGTACTTC
.	TRBV7-9	.	TRBJ2-1	CASSSVEQFF	TGTGCCAGCAGCTCGGTTGAGCAGTTCTTC
.	TRBV29-1	.	TRBJ1-2	CSVGSTYGYTF	TGCAGCGTTGGTAGCACCTATGGCTACACCTTC
TRBD2	TRBV7-2	.	TRBJ2-7	CASSLGGLAGAYEQYF	TGTGCCAGCAGCTTAGGGGGACTAGCGGGGGCATACGAGCAGTACTTC
.	TRBV11-3	.	TRBJ1-1	CASSDQGGDEAFF	TGTGCCAGCAGCGATCAGGGAGGGGATGAAGCTTTCTTT
TRBD1	TRBV7-6	once	TRBJ2-1	CASSHRGAGGVNEQFF	TGTGCCAGCAGCCATAGGGGGGCAGGGGGCGTCAATGAGCAGTTCTTC
.	TRBV4-2	.	TRBJ2-5	CASSHSLGEETQYF	TGTGCCAGCAGCCACAGCCTCGGTGAGGAGACCCAGTACTTC